The 21 T cell receptor beta chains presented below share a single source sample, sequenced in a study of T-cell memory formation after mild COVID-19. TCRdb independently ran MiXCR on the 5' RACE reads; one entry per CDR3 protein. The repertoire holds 110,000 to 150,000 distinct CDR3 sequences, 20% to 25% seen once, with roughly a quarter in the top ten. The sequenced sample was PBMCs or a T cell subset sorted from them (not recorded which). The receptors stem from an adult woman who had mild COVID-19 (a few samples of this study predate the infection). Cell type and time point are not known.

The V call is TRBV5-1, the J call TRBJ2-1; D assignment may be TRBD1 or TRBD2 (5 bases each). With 3 bases removed from V and 0 bases from J, the gap between germline ends came to 16 bases. Looked up from germline, CDR1 is SGHRS and CDR2 is YFSETQ. CDR3 length: 17 residues. CDR3 sequence reads: CASSSRTGTGSYNEQFF. As DNA, the CDR3 is TGCGCCAGCAGCTCGCGAACCGGGACGGGCTCCTACAATGAGCAGTTCTTC.

V gene TRBV27 combines with J gene TRBJ1-1, with D possibly being TRBD1 (6 bases). The V end lost 0 bases, the J end lost 7 bases, and 9 bases lay between the germline ends. CDR1 and CDR2 from the germline V gene are MNHEY and SMNVEV (reference sequence). The CDR3 is 13 residues long. The CDR3 is CASSLSPTGEAFF. DNA of the CDR3: TGTGCCAGCAGTTTATCCCCGACAGGTGAAGCTTTCTTT.

This clonotype was seen more than once but under ten times. The chain has TRBV18 and TRBJ2-5; unclear D gene. V was clipped by 0 bases and J by 2 bases, with 7 bases between them. Per the germline V gene, CDR1 is KGHSH and CDR2 is LQKENI. The CDR3 covers 14 residues. This CDR3 is CASSPPAQQETQYF. CDR3 nucleotide sequence: TGTGCCAGCTCACCACCGGCACAGCAAGAGACCCAGTACTTC. Complete variable domain (other parts from reference TRBV18 and TRBJ2-5): NAGVMQNPRHLVRRRGQEARLRCSPMKGHSHVYWYRQLPEEGLKFMVYLQKENIIDESGMPKERFSAEFPKEGPSILRIQQVVRGDSAAYFCASSPPAQQETQYFGPGTRLLVL.

The chain recombines TRBV7-7 with TRBJ2-3, with a tentative D call TRBD1 (5 bases). The germline CDR1 and CDR2 sequences are SSHAT and FNYEAQ (reference sequence). The CDR3 consists of 15 residues. The ends were cut back, 5 bases at V and 4 bases at J, with 16 bases in the middle. CDR3 loop: CASSPTNQGSDTQYF. DNA for the CDR3: TGTGCCAGCAGCCCCACCAACCAGGGCTCAGATACGCAGTATTTT.

The rearrangement joins TRBV15 to TRBJ1-5; possible D gene TRBD1, 6 bases. The germline V and J ends were trimmed by 4 bases and 3 bases, with 10 bases remaining between them. The CDR3 covers 14 residues. In germline, CDR1 is LNHNV, CDR2 YYDKDF (reference sequence). CDR3: CATSTGQINQPQHF. As DNA, the CDR3 is TGTGCCACCAGCACCGGACAGATCAATCAGCCCCAGCATTTT.

The chain combines TRBV9 with TRBJ2-7; perhaps TRBD2 as D (5 bases). CDR1 is SGDLS, CDR2 YYNGEE, per germline. Trimming shortened V by 0 bases and J by 1 base, and 8 bases separated the two germline ends. The CDR3 has 14 amino acids. The CDR3 DNA is TGTGCCAGCAGCGTAGACGAGGGATCCTACGAGCAGTACTTC. The encoded protein is CASSVDEGSYEQYF.

This chain joins TRBV7-9 and TRBJ1-1; D may be TRBD1 (5 bases). V lost 3 bases to trimming and J lost 6 bases, with 14 bases between them. CDR1 and CDR2 (germline): SEHNR, FQNEAQ (reference sequence). The CDR3 runs to 14 residues. The CDR3 is CASSFSGSFSEAFF. The CDR3 coding sequence is TGTGCCAGCAGCTTTTCAGGGAGCTTCTCTGAAGCTTTCTTT.

The gene calls are TRBV7-8 and TRBJ1-1; D not certain. Trimming removed 5 bases at V and 5 bases at J, with 18 bases between. Germline lookup yields CDR1 SGHVS and CDR2 FQNEAQ. The CDR3 has 15 amino acids. The CDR3 spells CASSLGIAATTEAFF. As DNA, the CDR3 is TGTGCCAGCAGCCTAGGAATCGCGGCGACGACTGAAGCTTTCTTT.

This chain connects TRBV3-1 to TRBJ1-6, with TRBD1 identical over 9 bases. V shed 5 bases, J shed 9 bases, and the junction held 5 bases outside the gene matches. CDR1 and CDR2 from the germline V gene are LGHDT and YNNKEL (reference sequence). CDR3 size: 14 residues. CDR3 residues: CASSNTGGASPLHF. In DNA form, the CDR3 reads TGTGCCAGCAGCAACACAGGGGGCGCTTCACCCCTCCACTTT.

The V and J genes are TRBV5-1 and TRBJ1-2; 8 bases fit TRBD1. This CDR3 is built from 14 residues. CDR1 is SGHRS and CDR2 is YFSETQ in the germline V gene. V lost 3 bases and J lost 8; bases outside the gene matches: 9. In DNA, the CDR3 is TGCGCCAGCAGCTCCGGACAGGGAACGTGGGGCTACACCTTC. Its protein is CASSSGQGTWGYTF. The whole variable domain, remainder taken from reference TRBV5-1 and TRBJ1-2, is KAGVTQTPRYLIKTRGQQVTLSCSPISGHRSVSWYQQTPGQGLQFLFEYFSETQRNKGNFPGRFSGRQFSNSRSEMNVSTLELGDSALYLCASSSGQGTWGYTFGSGTRLTVV.

CDR3 DNA sequence: TGCAGTGCTAGGGAAGGGTCGGATGAGCAGTTCTTC. The encoded protein is CSAREGSDEQFF. The V call is TRBV20-1, the J call TRBJ2-1; D is ambiguous. The V end was cut by 3 bases, the J end by 8 bases, with 11 bases between. This CDR3 has 12 residues. Germline loops: CDR1 DFQATT, CDR2 SNEGSKA (reference sequence).

The gene calls are TRBV30 and TRBJ2-7; the match to TRBD1 covers 9 bases. Trimming removed 5 bases from V and 5 bases from J; junction bases left unmatched: 10. The CDR3 is 14 amino acids. The V gene's germline CDR1 is GTSNPN and CDR2 SVGIG (reference sequence). The CDR3 is CAWASGTGFNEQYF. The CDR3 DNA follows: TGTGCCTGGGCGTCCGGGACAGGGTTCAACGAGCAGTACTTC.

The rearrangement links TRBV29-1 to TRBJ2-1; TRBD2 matches at 7 bases. The germline gives CDR1 SQVTM, CDR2 ANQGSEA. This CDR3 contains 14 residues. V dropped 3 bases and J dropped 2; count of bases not matched to a gene: 4. In nucleotides, the CDR3 is TGCAGCGTTGATGCTAGCGGAACCTACAATGAGCAGTTCTTC. It translates to CSVDASGTYNEQFF.

This clonotype was detected a few times. This chain links TRBV21-1 with TRBJ2-3; the tabulated D call, TRBD1, remains unverified against the DNA. TRBV21-1 is a pseudogene segment. CDR3 length: 16 amino acids. For the CDR3, the DNA is TGTGCCAGCAGCAAAGGTTTAGGGACAGGCACAGATACGCAGTATTTT. Translating gives CASSKGLGTGTDTQYF.

This clonotype appeared a few times. This chain uses TRBV7-9 with TRBJ2-7, with unresolved D. The CDR3 is made up of 12 amino acids. The V end lost 1 base, the J end lost 7 bases, and 8 bases lay between the germline ends. The germline V gene encodes CDR1 SEHNR and CDR2 FQNEAQ (reference sequence). The chain's CDR3 is CASSLEWQEQYF. The CDR3 bases are TGTGCCAGCAGCTTAGAGTGGCAGGAGCAGTACTTC.

A few counts support this clonotype. The chain links TRBV19 to TRBJ2-1; 8 bases fit TRBD2. The CDR3 extends over 15 amino acids. After removal of 5 bases from V and 3 bases from J, the junction contained 6 bases not matched to a gene. Germline V gene lookup returns CDR1 LNHDA and CDR2 SQIVND (reference sequence). Here the CDR3 reads CASSLSGNSYNEQFF. The CDR3 coding sequence is TGTGCCAGTAGTCTTAGCGGGAACAGCTACAATGAGCAGTTCTTC.

CDR3 sequence reads: CASSSPRTGGSNTEAFF. The CDR3 coding sequence is TGTGCCAGCAGCTCGCCCCGGACAGGGGGTTCGAACACTGAAGCTTTCTTT. The V gene is TRBV7-8, the J gene TRBJ1-1, with 10 bases aligning to TRBD1. Germline lookup yields CDR1 SGHVS and CDR2 FQNEAQ. The CDR3 is made up of 17 amino acids. V lost 4 bases, J lost 1 base, and 9 bases stayed unmatched.

The V and J genes are TRBV7-6 and TRBJ1-1, with D possibly matching TRBD1 (5 bases). The CDR3 consists of 16 residues. V was trimmed by 7 bases and J by 2 bases, leaving 20 bases between them. From germline, CDR1 is SGHVS and CDR2 FNYEAQ. CDR3 protein: CASTPPGIEDNTEAFF. The CDR3 nucleotides are TGTGCCAGCACCCCCCCAGGGATCGAGGATAACACTGAAGCTTTCTTT.

This clonotype was detected a few times. This rearrangement joins TRBV7-6 to TRBJ2-1; 7 bases agree with TRBD1. This CDR3 region has 14 residues. The germline V gene encodes CDR1 SGHVS and CDR2 FNYEAQ. The ends lost 6 bases at V and 7 bases at J; junction bases unmatched: 9. CDR3 protein: CASSQGGQVNEQFF. CDR3 DNA: TGTGCCAGCAGTCAAGGTGGACAGGTGAATGAGCAGTTCTTC.

This clonotype was observed a handful of times. The genes are TRBV7-3 and TRBJ2-4; 9 bases fit TRBD2. Trimming at V came to 2 bases and at J to 8 bases, leaving 7 bases not matched to a gene. Germline V gene lookup returns CDR1 SGHTA and CDR2 FQGTGA. CDR3 length equals 15 residues. The CDR3 coding sequence is TGTGCCAGCAGCTTAGGAGAAGGCGGGAGGGACATTCAGTACTTC. The encoded protein is CASSLGEGGRDIQYF.

This clonotype showed up just a few times. J is TRBJ1-1 and V is TRBV6-2 or TRBV6-3, with D perhaps TRBD1 (5 bases). Germline assignment: CDR1 MNHEY and CDR2 SVGEGT. The ends were cut back, 0 bases at V and 8 bases at J, with 10 bases in the middle. This CDR3 is built from 13 residues. DNA of the CDR3: TGTGCCAGCAGTTACTCCGCAGGGATAGAAGCTTTCTTT. This gives the protein CASSYSAGIEAFF.